Described below is a single TCR beta chain sequence and its context. Its antigen is still unknown. Germline CDR1 reads SGHRS; CDR2 reads YFSETQ. Trimming cost V 4 bases and J 3 bases, with 16 bases left between them. The CDR3 consists of 16 residues. The source of the sample is a study of cytotoxic CD8 clonotypes in ibrutinib-treated CLL. Across the whole study: For this cohort, patients were about a dozen relapsed/refractory and some 15 treatment-naive, while 17 were IGHV unmutated. Once treatment had gone on for a median of 12 months, range 6 to 36, response samples were drawn. The study, taken as a whole, reports: Starting clonality was above that of age-matched healthy donors and tracked circulating CD8+ T-cell counts. Clonality increased at ibrutinib response and stayed stable in sustained remission. At progression, however, it fell back toward baseline.

Profiling relied on immunoSEQ multiplex PCR, and the TCRdb table lists in-frame clones only, not all of them. This repertoire shows hundreds of thousands of clones, 70% found once; its top ten account for about 16%. The J gene is TRBJ2-2, the V gene TRBV5-1; D unclear. The source was PBMCs, collected after 24 months of ibrutinib treatment. The receptor was derived from a human donor with chronic lymphocytic leukemia. The CDR3 nucleotides are TGCGCCAGCAGCCCTCCGGGTTCCGAGGACACCGGGGAGCTGTTTTTT. It codes for CASSPPGSEDTGELFF.